Listed below are T cell receptor beta chains from one sample, sequenced in a study of blood T cell repertoires in COVID-19. Sequenced by immunoSEQ multiplex PCR; TCRdb stores in-frame clones only, minus some. The data show roughly 410,000 clones, around 89% seen once. The sequenced material came from peripheral blood. The receptors were gathered from a woman between 35 and 50 years old with COVID-19, enrolled during active disease. CDR3s include the opening cysteine and the closing phenylalanine or tryptophan. The order of the fields is V gene, J gene, clone size, D gene, CDR3 protein, CDR3 DNA. A D gene is named only where the DNA matches it firmly. Clone size, where shown, is once, few, many, or a class for clones that have expanded.

V gene: TRBV11-2
J gene: TRBJ2-5
clone size: NA
D gene: NA
CDR3 protein: CASSLTATETQYF
CDR3 DNA: TGTGCCAGCAGCTTGACTGCGACGGAGACCCAGTACTTC

V gene: TRBV6-2/TRBV6-3
J gene: TRBJ1-5
clone size: NA
D gene: TRBD1
CDR3 protein: CASSYNRGLQPQHF
CDR3 DNA: TGTGCCAGCAGTTACAACAGGGGGCTTCAGCCCCAGCATTTT

V gene: TRBV28
J gene: TRBJ1-4
clone size: NA
D gene: TRBD1
CDR3 protein: CASSSTGTGATNEKLFF
CDR3 DNA: TGTGCCAGCAGTTCCACCGGGACAGGGGCAACTAATGAAAAACTGTTTTTT

V gene: TRBV7-9
J gene: TRBJ2-7
clone size: NA
D gene: NA
CDR3 protein: CASSQGDEQYF
CDR3 DNA: TGTGCCAGCAGCCAAGGAGACGAGCAGTACTTC

V gene: TRBV12-3/TRBV12-4
J gene: TRBJ1-2
clone size: NA
D gene: NA
CDR3 protein: CASSKPGWDGYTF
CDR3 DNA: TGTGCCAGCAGCAAACCAGGGTGGGATGGCTACACCTTC

V gene: TRBV28
J gene: TRBJ2-2
clone size: NA
D gene: TRBD1
CDR3 protein: CASRDRGLRTGELFF
CDR3 DNA: TGTGCCAGCAGAGACAGGGGGCTGCGCACCGGGGAGCTGTTTTTT

V gene: TRBV10-3
J gene: TRBJ1-1
clone size: once
D gene: NA
CDR3 protein: CAISGLAQEAFF
CDR3 DNA: TGTGCCATCAGTGGACTAGCACAAGAAGCTTTCTTT

V gene: TRBV7-2
J gene: TRBJ1-4
clone size: NA
D gene: NA
CDR3 protein: CASSLRPSQEKLFF
CDR3 DNA: TGTGCCAGCAGTTTGAGGCCAAGCCAGGAAAAACTGTTTTTT

V gene: TRBV7-9
J gene: TRBJ1-5
clone size: NA
D gene: NA
CDR3 protein: CASSLGFSGQPQHF
CDR3 DNA: TGTGCCAGCAGCTTAGGGTTTTCAGGGCAGCCCCAGCATTTT

V gene: TRBV6-5
J gene: TRBJ2-7
clone size: NA
D gene: NA
CDR3 protein: CASSRTPSYEQYF
CDR3 DNA: TGTGCCAGCAGCCGGACACCTTCCTACGAGCAGTACTTC

V gene: TRBV3-1/TRBV3-2
J gene: TRBJ1-1
clone size: NA
D gene: NA
CDR3 protein: CASSQDLQGWTEAFF
CDR3 DNA: TGTGCCAGCAGCCAAGATCTGCAGGGTTGGACTGAAGCTTTCTTT

V gene: TRBV5-1
J gene: TRBJ2-2
clone size: NA
D gene: NA
CDR3 protein: CASRRETNTGELFF
CDR3 DNA: TGCGCCAGCAGAAGAGAGACTAACACCGGGGAGCTGTTTTTT

V gene: TRBV28
J gene: TRBJ1-4
clone size: NA
D gene: NA
CDR3 protein: CASRQSGITNEKLFF
CDR3 DNA: TGTGCCAGCAGGCAATCAGGGATTACTAATGAAAAACTGTTTTTT

V gene: TRBV7-9
J gene: TRBJ2-3
clone size: NA
D gene: NA
CDR3 protein: CASSLESVSTDTQYF
CDR3 DNA: TGTGCCAGCAGCTTAGAGTCAGTTAGCACAGATACGCAGTATTTT